Many counts were recorded for the clone carrying this T cell receptor beta chain. Its antigen remains unknown. Time point specified: persistent/refractory GD, antithyroid drugs over 5 years with positive TRAb. Generation of the TCR library employed RNA extracted from PBMCs. Doctors identified Graves' disease using the American Thyroid Association guidelines. Approximately 10-milliliter peripheral blood samples went into EDTA tubes. This entry comes from a study of regulatory T cells in long-lasting Graves disease. Study observations and caveats: TCR diversity was lower in persistent Graves' patients than in newly diagnosed ones.

Arm-PCR of CDR3 regions and iRepertoire HTBI primers were the basis on which TCR beta libraries were built. A single record per CDR3 protein comes from TCRdb applying MiXCR to the multiplex PCR reads. In the table there are a few hundred thousand distinct CDR3 sequences, 20% to 25% of which are singletons. Germline V lookup: CDR1 LNHNV, CDR2 YYDKDF (reference sequence). V lost 5 bases and J lost 0; bases outside the gene matches: 8. The length of the CDR3 is 16 residues. The chain joins TRBV15 to TRBJ1-1, with 8 bases aligning to TRBD1. The sequencing used peripheral blood mononuclear cells (PBMCs), collected when the disease was refractory, from a patient treated with antithyroid drugs. The clonotype was recovered from a woman in her 40s with Graves disease. CDR3: CATSFRDRSMNTEAFF. The DNA of the CDR3 is TGTGCCACCAGCTTCCGGGACAGGTCCATGAACACTGAAGCTTTCTTT.